The 20 T cell receptor beta chains below come from one sample, sequenced in a study of T cells after posttransplantation cyclophosphamide. Using immunoSEQ multiplex PCR, the repertoire was profiled, and TCRdb retains in-frame clones only, with some absent. The repertoire yields 44,000 or so clones, none seen only once; the top ten contain 2.2%. The sequenced sample consisted of PBMCs. The receptors shown here come from a man aged 40-50 years in good health, CMV-negative, and a related stem cell transplant donor.

This clone was recorded at least ten times. J is TRBJ2-5 and V is TRBV5-4; D is ambiguous. The germline V and J ends were trimmed by 0 bases and 6 bases, with 12 bases remaining between them. Germline V lookup: CDR1 SGHNT, CDR2 YYREEE (reference sequence). The CDR3 is 14 amino acids. CDR3 in amino acids: CASSLGRQVKTQYF. The DNA of the CDR3 is TGTGCCAGCAGCTTGGGAAGGCAGGTCAAGACCCAGTACTTC.

This clone was seen ten or more times. The chain recombines TRBV4-3 with TRBJ1-5; 8 positions match TRBD1. Unmatched junction bases numbered 10, after V lost 3 bases and J lost 6 bases. The CDR3 is 16 residues long. Looked up from germline, CDR1 is LGHNA and CDR2 is YSLEER. DNA of the CDR3: TGCGCCAGCAGCCAGACTTGGACAGGGATAGGTCAGCCCCAGCATTTT. Its protein is CASSQTWTGIGQPQHF.

In this sample, this clone turned up many times. The rearrangement links TRBV5-1 to TRBJ2-7, with 10 bases fitting TRBD2. V was pared by 4 bases and J by 2 bases, with 6 bases of the junction left unmatched. The CDR3 has 15 amino acids. CDR1 and CDR2 from the germline V gene are SGHRS and YFSETQ. The CDR3 region has the DNA TGCGCCAGCAGCCGGGTAGCGGGAGGCCCCTACGAGCAGTACTTC. It is translated as CASSRVAGGPYEQYF. Drawing the rest from reference TRBV5-1 and TRBJ2-7, the complete variable domain is KAGVTQTPRYLIKTRGQQVTLSCSPISGHRSVSWYQQTPGQGLQFLFEYFSETQRNKGNFPGRFSGRQFSNSRSEMNVSTLELGDSALYLCASSRVAGGPYEQYFGPGTRLTVT.

This clone has ten or more counts. The gene calls are TRBV6-1 and TRBJ2-7; 9 nucleotides line up with TRBD1. V was pared by 7 bases and J by 4 bases, with 2 bases of the junction left unmatched. The germline V gene encodes CDR1 MNHNS and CDR2 SASEGT. The CDR3 has 12 amino acids. The CDR3 protein is CASTDRGYEQYF. Written as DNA, the CDR3 is TGTGCCAGCACGGACAGGGGATACGAGCAGTACTTC.

This clone appeared many times. The chain recombines TRBV30 with TRBJ2-7; 9 bases agree with TRBD1. Germline V gives CDR1 GTSNPN, CDR2 SVGIG (reference sequence). The CDR3 loop spans 15 amino acids. V was pared by 0 bases and J by 2 bases, with 5 bases of the junction left unmatched. This chain's CDR3 is CAWSVNRGRTYEQYF. CDR3 coding DNA: TGTGCCTGGAGTGTAAACAGGGGGCGAACCTACGAGCAGTACTTC.

This chain joins TRBV11-2 and TRBJ1-5; tentative D call: TRBD1 (5 bases). CDR3 length equals 14 residues. The V end lost 1 base, the J end lost 9 bases, and 13 bases lay between the germline ends. CDR1 SGHAT and CDR2 FQNNGV come from the germline V gene. Here the CDR3 reads CASSLAGERGPQHF. The CDR3 DNA sequence: TGTGCCAGCAGCTTAGCCGGTGAAAGGGGGCCCCAGCATTTT.

This clone was counted at least ten times. The chain uses TRBV5-6 and TRBJ1-2; 7 bases match TRBD1. CDR1 is SGHDT and CDR2 is YYEEEE in the germline V gene. CDR3 length: 18 amino acids. Trimming at V came to 0 bases and at J to 4 bases, leaving 15 bases not matched to a gene. The CDR3 protein is CASSLVWDSPRRVYGYTF. The CDR3 nucleotides read TGTGCCAGCAGCTTGGTTTGGGACAGTCCCCGCCGGGTCTATGGCTACACCTTC.

This clone was picked up many times. The chain couples TRBV6-1 to TRBJ2-1; D remains unclear. This CDR3 has 12 residues. V was pared by 5 bases and J by 7 bases, with 9 bases between. Germline V CDR1 and CDR2: MNHNS, SASEGT. For the CDR3, the DNA is TGTGCCAGCAGTAGTAGCTGGAATGAGCAGTTCTTC. Protein product: CASSSSWNEQFF.

In its sample, this clone was seen many times. The rearrangement links TRBV6-5 to TRBJ1-5; D is undetermined. Germline lookup yields CDR1 MNHEY and CDR2 SVGAGI. This CDR3 contains 13 residues. Deletions cut 0 bases from V and 3 bases from J, with 3 bases between. In DNA, the CDR3 is TGTGCCAGCAGTTACTCGGCCAATCAGCCCCAGCATTTT. It is translated as CASSYSANQPQHF.

This clone was observed many times. The rearrangement uses TRBV6-1 and TRBJ1-1; D perhaps matches TRBD1 (5 bases). The CDR3 is 13 amino acids. CDR1 is MNHNS, CDR2 SASEGT, per germline. V shed 7 bases and J shed 8 bases, with 17 bases lying between them. The CDR3 coding sequence is TGTGCCAGCACCACAACCCCTTACAGGGAAGCTTTCTTT. Its translation: CASTTTPYREAFF.

Many counts were recorded for this clone. V usage is TRBV6-6 and J usage is TRBJ2-5, with a tentative D call TRBD2 (6 bases). This CDR3 has 13 residues. Germline lookup yields CDR1 MNHNY and CDR2 SVGAGI (reference sequence). V lost 4 bases and J 2 bases, leaving 8 bases between the germline ends. DNA for the CDR3: TGTGCCAGCAGTTCAAGCGGGCAAGAGACCCAGTACTTC. This sequence encodes CASSSSGQETQYF.

This clone has a handful of counts. The chain links TRBV28 to TRBJ2-1; 9 bases agree with TRBD1. The length of the CDR3 is 14 residues. CDR1 is MDHEN and CDR2 is SYDVKM in the germline V gene. V dropped 5 bases and J dropped 9; count of bases not matched to a gene: 8. Here the CDR3 reads CASSVPTGGVEQFF. CDR3 DNA sequence: TGTGCCAGCAGTGTACCGACAGGGGGAGTTGAGCAGTTCTTC.

This clone has ten or more counts. The chain carries TRBV7-8 and TRBJ2-7; maybe TRBD2 (6 bases). CDR3 length equals 15 residues. CDR1 is SGHVS and CDR2 is FQNEAQ in the germline V gene. V was trimmed by 2 bases and J by 4 bases, leaving 15 bases between them. The CDR3: CASSLRQGLFYEQYF. The CDR3 bases are TGTGCCAGCAGCTTAAGGCAGGGACTTTTTTACGAGCAGTACTTC.

The sample holds many counts of this clone. The rearrangement joins TRBV28 to TRBJ2-6; D not certain. Germline V gene lookup returns CDR1 MDHEN and CDR2 SYDVKM. This CDR3 region has 14 residues. Trimming cost V 4 bases and J 3 bases, with 7 bases left between them. The CDR3 region is CASSSPVGANVLTF. CDR3 coding DNA: TGTGCCAGCAGTTCCCCCGTTGGGGCCAACGTCCTGACTTTC.

This clone was recorded many times. The CDR3 coding sequence is TGCGCCAGCAGCCCGATTCAGACAGGGGCCGGTGGCACCATATATTTT. Encoded protein: CASSPIQTGAGGTIYF. The rearrangement links TRBV5-1 to TRBJ1-3, with TRBD1 matching over 8 bases. Germline V gene data show CDR1 as SGHRS and CDR2 as YFSETQ. The CDR3 extends over 16 amino acids. The V gene end was trimmed by 4 bases and the J gene end by 9 bases; junction bases not matched to a gene: 15.

The sample holds many counts of this clone. The chain combines TRBV10-3 with TRBJ2-2, with D possibly being TRBD2 (5 bases). V lost 6 bases to trimming and J lost 1 base, with 9 bases between them. This CDR3 is 14 amino acids long. Germline-derived CDR1 and CDR2 are ENHRY and SYGVKD. The DNA of the CDR3 is TGTGCCATCAGCCCAGGACTGAACACCGGGGAGCTGTTTTTT. The encoded protein is CAISPGLNTGELFF.

In this sample, this clone turned up many times. The chain is built from TRBV4-3 and TRBJ2-7; D is undetermined. CDR3 length: 13 amino acids. The germline V and J ends were trimmed by 1 base and 3 bases, with 7 bases remaining between them. Germline loops: CDR1 LGHNA, CDR2 YSLEER. This CDR3 reads CASSQGLLYEQYF. The CDR3 nucleotides read TGCGCCAGCAGCCAAGGACTGCTCTACGAGCAGTACTTC.

The chain is built from TRBV9 and TRBJ2-5, with D unresolved. The J call is in doubt because the DNA end fits TRBJ2-7 better. This CDR3 has 13 residues. Germline-derived CDR1 and CDR2 are SGDLS and YYNGEE. CDR3 in DNA: TGTGCCAGCAGCGTAGCGGGTACCTACGAGCAGTACTTC. Its translation: CASSVAGTYEQYF.

This clone was observed many times. The chain joins TRBV27 to TRBJ2-7, with 7 positions matching TRBD2. Per germline, CDR1 MNHEY and CDR2 SMNVEV (reference sequence). V gave up 5 bases and J gave up 5 bases; unmatched junction bases: 12. The CDR3 loop spans 15 amino acids. As DNA, the CDR3 is TGTGCCAGCAGTGCGCGACTAGCTGAGGGCGACGAGCAGTACTTC. It is translated as CASSARLAEGDEQYF.

This clone was seen many times. The V gene is TRBV28, the J gene TRBJ2-7; 7 bases map to TRBD1. The CDR3 runs to 15 residues. V dropped 7 bases and J dropped 2; count of bases not matched to a gene: 11. Germline assignment: CDR1 MDHEN and CDR2 SYDVKM. CDR3 in DNA: TGTGCCAGCACCATAACCGGAGGACAGGCCTACGAGCAGTACTTC. This codes for CASTITGGQAYEQYF.